Reported below is one TCR beta chain. What it binds is not known. The data originate from a study of OX40 agonist ivuxolimab in advanced cancers. Study summary: Patients' therapy was ivuxolimab, an antibody that acts as an agonist of OX40 (CD134).

Findings of the study overall: Nonresponders, in some cases, also had low normalized T-cell clonal expansion.

Autoimmune disease history or systemic immunosuppression meant exclusion. This table comes from immunoSEQ multiplex PCR, and its TCRdb copy is limited to in-frame clones, with some not included. This repertoire shows 56,000 or so clones, about 83% found once; its top ten account for around 5%. This TCR derives from an adult with an advanced solid tumor such as melanoma, head and neck, liver or kidney cancer. Sequenced here: CD4+ or CD8+ T cells sorted from blood, sampled in a trial of the OX40 agonist ivuxolimab.

CDR3 protein: CASSSTGAPYNSPLHF. The CDR3 nucleotides are TGTGCCAGCAGTTCTACAGGGGCCCCCTATAATTCACCCCTCCACTTT. The chain employs TRBV6-6 and TRBJ1-6, with 7 bases identical to TRBD1. Germline V gene data show CDR1 as MNHNY and CDR2 as SVGAGI (reference sequence). This CDR3 comprises 16 residues. Germline trimming cut 4 bases from V and 2 bases from J; bases unmatched to any gene: 5.